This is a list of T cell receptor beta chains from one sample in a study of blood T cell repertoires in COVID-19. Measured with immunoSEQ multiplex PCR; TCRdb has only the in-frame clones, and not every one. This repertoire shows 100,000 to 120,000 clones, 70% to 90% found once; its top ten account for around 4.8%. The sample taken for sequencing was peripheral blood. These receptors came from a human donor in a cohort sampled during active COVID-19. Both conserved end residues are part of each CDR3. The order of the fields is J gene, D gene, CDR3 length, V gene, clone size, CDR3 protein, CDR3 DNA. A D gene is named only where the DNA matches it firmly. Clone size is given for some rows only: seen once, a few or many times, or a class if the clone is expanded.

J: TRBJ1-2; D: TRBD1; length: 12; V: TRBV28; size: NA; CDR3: CASSWTGYGYTF; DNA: TGTGCCAGCAGTTGGACAGGCTATGGCTACACCTTC
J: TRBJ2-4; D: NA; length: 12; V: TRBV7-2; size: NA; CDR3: CASSSYKNIQYF; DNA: TGTGCCAGCAGCTCCTATAAAAACATTCAGTACTTC
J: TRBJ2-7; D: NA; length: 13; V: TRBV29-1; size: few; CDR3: CSVDPRPSYEQYF; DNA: TGCAGCGTTGATCCCAGGCCCTCCTACGAGCAGTACTTC
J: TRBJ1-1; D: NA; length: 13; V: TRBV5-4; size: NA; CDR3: CASSGATVSEAFF; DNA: TGTGCCAGCAGCGGAGCGACAGTGAGCGAAGCTTTCTTT
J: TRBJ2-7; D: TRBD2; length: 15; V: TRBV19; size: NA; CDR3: CASASWGTSIGEQYF; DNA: TGTGCCAGTGCTTCCTGGGGGACTAGCATTGGCGAGCAGTACTTC
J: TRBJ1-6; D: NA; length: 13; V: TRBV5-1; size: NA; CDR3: CASSLFSVSPLHF; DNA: TGCGCCAGCAGCTTGTTTTCGGTTTCACCCCTCCACTTT
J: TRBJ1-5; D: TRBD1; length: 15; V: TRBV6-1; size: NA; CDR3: CASSDPGTGGQPQHF; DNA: TGTGCCAGCAGTGACCCCGGGACAGGGGGTCAGCCCCAGCATTTT
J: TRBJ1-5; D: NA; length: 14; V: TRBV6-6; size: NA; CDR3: CASNRDTGNQPQHF; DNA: TGTGCCAGCAACCGGGACACTGGCAATCAGCCCCAGCATTTT
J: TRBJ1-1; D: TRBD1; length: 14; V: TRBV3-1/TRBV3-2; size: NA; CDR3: CASSQTGVGTEAFF; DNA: TGTGCCAGCAGCCAAACAGGGGTTGGGACTGAAGCTTTCTTT
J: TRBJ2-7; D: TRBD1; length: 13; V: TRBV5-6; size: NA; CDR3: CASGGQGTYEQYF; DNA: TGTGCCAGCGGAGGACAGGGTACCTACGAGCAGTACTTC
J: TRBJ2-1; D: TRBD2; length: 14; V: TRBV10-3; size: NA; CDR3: CAISSGGRNHEQFF; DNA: TGTGCCATCAGTTCGGGGGGGCGTAACCATGAGCAGTTCTTC
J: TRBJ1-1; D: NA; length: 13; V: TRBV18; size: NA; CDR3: CASGRGDDTEAFF; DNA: TGTGCCAGCGGACGGGGGGACGACACTGAAGCTTTCTTT
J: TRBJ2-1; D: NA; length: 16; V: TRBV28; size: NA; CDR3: CASNSPTASSYNEQFF; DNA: TGTGCCAGCAATTCGCCGACAGCGAGCTCCTACAATGAGCAGTTCTTC
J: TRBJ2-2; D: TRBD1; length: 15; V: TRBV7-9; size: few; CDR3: CASSRTGVDTGELFF; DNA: TGTGCCAGCAGCAGGACAGGGGTCGACACCGGGGAGCTGTTTTTT
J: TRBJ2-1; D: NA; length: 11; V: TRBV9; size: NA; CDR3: CASSAQGEEFF; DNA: TGTGCCAGCAGCGCACAGGGAGAGGAGTTCTTC